The 13 T cell receptor beta chains reported below all come from one sample, sequenced in a study of type 1 regulatory T cells. TCRdb ran MiXCR on the reads and lists one entry per CDR3 protein. The table records about 97,000 distinct CDR3 sequences, roughly a third of them present only once. The source material was CD4+ T cells, either the whole sample or a sorted fraction (not recorded which). The receptors derive from a human donor in good health.

The rearrangement joins TRBV20-1 to TRBJ2-5, with 15 nucleotides matching TRBD2. The CDR3 length is 15 residues. Per germline, CDR1 DFQATT and CDR2 SNEGSKA (reference sequence). Trimming at V came to 4 bases and at J to 5 bases, leaving 5 bases not matched to a gene. For the CDR3, the DNA is TGCAGTGCTACAAGGACTAGCGGGAGGGCGGAGACCCAGTACTTC. Amino acids: CSATRTSGRAETQYF.

This clonotype was observed a few times. The chain recombines TRBV14 with TRBJ1-4, with D tentatively TRBD1 (5 bases). V gave up 4 bases and J gave up 8 bases, with 11 bases separating them. This CDR3 has 13 amino acids. Germline loops: CDR1 SGHDN, CDR2 FVKESK. The CDR3 here is CASSPLGEEKLFF. The DNA of the CDR3 is TGTGCCAGCAGCCCTTTGGGGGAAGAAAAACTGTTTTTT.

This chain links TRBV7-2 with TRBJ1-2; TRBD1 agrees at 7 bases. Germline values: CDR1 SGHTA, CDR2 FQGNSA. The CDR3 covers 15 residues. Germline trimming cut 1 base from V and 5 bases from J; bases unmatched to any gene: 7. CDR3 protein: CASSLDNRGTYGYTF. Here the CDR3 DNA reads TGTGCCAGCAGCTTAGATAACAGGGGAACGTATGGCTACACCTTC.

The rearrangement joins TRBV19 to TRBJ2-3, with D perhaps given as TRBD1 or TRBD2 (6 bases each). V was pared by 4 bases and J by 3 bases, with 17 bases between. The CDR3 sequence is 16 residues long. Germline V CDR1 and CDR2: LNHDA, SQIVND (reference sequence). The CDR3 here is CASSTRGRIATDTQYF. CDR3 nucleotides: TGTGCCAGTAGTACGAGGGGGAGGATTGCGACAGATACGCAGTATTTT.

The genes are TRBV20-1 and TRBJ2-1, with TRBD2 matching 7 bases. Germline CDR1 reads DFQATT; CDR2 reads SNEGSKA (reference sequence). V lost 3 bases, J lost 0 bases, and 8 bases stayed unmatched. The CDR3 is 16 residues long. CDR3 coding DNA: TGCAGTGCTAGCTGGAGGGGCGGGAGCTCCTACAATGAGCAGTTCTTC. This sequence encodes CSASWRGGSSYNEQFF.

This clonotype was seen a handful of times. The V gene is TRBV7-9, the J gene TRBJ1-3; no clear D. The CDR3 runs 15 residues. The ends were cut back, 5 bases at V and 2 bases at J, with 13 bases in the middle. Germline CDR1 is SEHNR and CDR2 is FQNEAQ (reference sequence). The CDR3 here is CASSAFGEPGNTIYF. The CDR3 DNA follows: TGTGCCAGCAGCGCCTTCGGGGAGCCTGGAAACACCATATATTTT.

The chain links TRBV20-1 to TRBJ2-7; 16 bases line up with TRBD2. V lost 1 base to trimming and J lost 4 bases; unmatched junction nucleotides: 7. The CDR3 runs 17 residues. Germline V CDR1 and CDR2: DFQATT, SNEGSKA (reference sequence). CDR3 sequence reads: CSARGGLAGGPFYEQYF. The CDR3 DNA follows: TGCAGTGCTAGAGGGGGACTAGCGGGAGGGCCTTTTTACGAGCAGTACTTC.

This chain connects TRBV20-1 to TRBJ2-2; 7 nucleotides line up with TRBD1. This CDR3 comprises 12 residues. Germline CDR1 DFQATT, CDR2 SNEGSKA (reference sequence). V gave up 6 bases and J gave up 3 bases; unmatched junction bases: 1. The CDR3 region has the DNA TGCAGTGCGAGGGGGCACACCGGGGAGCTGTTTTTT. Its protein product is CSARGHTGELFF.

About this clonotype itself: Since the CDR3 does not end with the conserved phenylalanine or tryptophan, this likely comes from a read error. The V gene is TRBV30, the J gene TRBJ2-2, with TRBD1 matching over 7 bases. The CDR3 has 14 residues. The J segment lost 4 bases and the V segment lost 5 bases, leaving 7 bases of the junction unmatched. Germline V gene data show CDR1 as GTSNPN and CDR2 as SVGIG (reference sequence). The CDR3 nucleotides are TGTGCCTGGGTACGACAGGGTGTCACCGGGGAGCTGTTTCTT. This encodes CAWVRQGVTGELFL.

This clonotype was counted a few times. V is TRBV29-1 and J is TRBJ1-1; possibly TRBD1 for D (5 bases). The germline V gene has CDR1 SQVTM and CDR2 ANQGSEA. V lost 6 bases and J lost 1, with 12 bases in between. The CDR3 loop spans 13 amino acids. In nucleotides, the CDR3 is TGCAGCGTGGGGGGGGACGGGAACACTGAAGCTTTCTTT. Translating it yields CSVGGDGNTEAFF.

This clonotype was counted only a few times. V gene TRBV5-1 combines with J gene TRBJ2-3, with 8 bases lining up with TRBD2. V lost 3 bases to trimming and J lost 3 bases; unmatched junction nucleotides: 9. The length of the CDR3 is 16 residues. Germline lookup yields CDR1 SGHRS and CDR2 YFSETQ. The CDR3 DNA reads TGCGCCAGCAGCTCCTCCACCGGGAGGGGTACAGATACGCAGTATTTT. Translation: CASSSSTGRGTDTQYF.

V and J are TRBV24-1 and TRBJ2-1; possible D gene TRBD2, 6 bases. Germline V gives CDR1 KGHDR, CDR2 SFDVKD. Between the trimmed V and J ends, which lost 5 bases and 4 bases, there was a span of 14 bases. This CDR3 region has 15 residues. The CDR3 DNA is TGTGCCACCAGTGGGCGGGGCGGCCCTTACAATGAGCAGTTCTTC. Protein: CATSGRGGPYNEQFF.

This clonotype was seen a handful of times. V is TRBV6-6 and J is TRBJ2-1, with D perhaps given as TRBD1 or TRBD2 (5 bases each). The CDR3 loop spans 18 amino acids. Germline V gene lookup returns CDR1 MNHNY and CDR2 SVGAGI (reference sequence). V was pared by 1 base and J by 0 bases, with 16 bases between. CDR3: CASSYFSLEGYSYNEQFF. The CDR3 DNA is TGTGCCAGCAGTTACTTTTCTCTTGAGGGGTACTCCTACAATGAGCAGTTCTTC.